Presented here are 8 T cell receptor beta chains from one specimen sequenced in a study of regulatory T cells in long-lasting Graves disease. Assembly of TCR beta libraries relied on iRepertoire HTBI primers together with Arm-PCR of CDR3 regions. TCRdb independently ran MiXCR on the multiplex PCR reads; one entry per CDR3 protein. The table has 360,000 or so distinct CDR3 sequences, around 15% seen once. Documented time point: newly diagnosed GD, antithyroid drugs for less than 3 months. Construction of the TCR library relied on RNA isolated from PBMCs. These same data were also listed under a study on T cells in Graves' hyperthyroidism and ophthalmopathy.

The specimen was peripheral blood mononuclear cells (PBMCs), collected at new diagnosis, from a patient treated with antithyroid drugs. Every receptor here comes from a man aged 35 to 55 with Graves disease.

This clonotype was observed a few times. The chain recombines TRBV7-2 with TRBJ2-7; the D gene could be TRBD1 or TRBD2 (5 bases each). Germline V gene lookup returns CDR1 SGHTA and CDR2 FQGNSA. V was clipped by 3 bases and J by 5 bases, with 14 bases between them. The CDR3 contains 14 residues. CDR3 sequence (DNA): TGTGCCAGCAGCTTTCGGGGCGCGAGGCACGAGCAGTACTTC. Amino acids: CASSFRGARHEQYF.

CDR3 protein: CASEDRYEQYF. The DNA for the CDR3 is TGTGCCTCCGAGGACAGGTACGAGCAGTACTTC. The V gene is TRBV28, the J gene TRBJ2-7; TRBD1 agrees at 7 bases. Germline CDR1 MDHEN, CDR2 SYDVKM. Losses at the gene ends were 11 bases for V and 4 bases for J; bases not matched to a gene: 5. There are 11 residues in the CDR3.

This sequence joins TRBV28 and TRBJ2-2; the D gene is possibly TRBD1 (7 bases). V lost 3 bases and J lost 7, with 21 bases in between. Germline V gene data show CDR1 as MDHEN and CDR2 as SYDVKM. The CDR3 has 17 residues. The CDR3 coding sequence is TGTGCCAGCAGTTTTGCCAGGGGGGCCCCAGGCGGCGGGGAGCTGTTTTTT. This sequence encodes CASSFARGAPGGGELFF.

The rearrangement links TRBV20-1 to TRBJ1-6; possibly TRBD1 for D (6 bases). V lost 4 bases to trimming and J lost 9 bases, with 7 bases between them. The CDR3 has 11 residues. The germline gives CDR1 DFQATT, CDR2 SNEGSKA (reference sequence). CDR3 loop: CSAKGGSPLHF. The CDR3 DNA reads TGCAGTGCTAAAGGGGGTTCACCCCTCCACTTT.

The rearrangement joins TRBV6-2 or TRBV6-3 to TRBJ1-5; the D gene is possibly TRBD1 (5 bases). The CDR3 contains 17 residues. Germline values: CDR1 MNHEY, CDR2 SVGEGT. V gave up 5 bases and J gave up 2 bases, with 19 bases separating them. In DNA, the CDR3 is TGTGCCAGCAGTGCCCTCGTCGGGGGATCGGGCAATCAGCCCCAGCATTTT. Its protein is CASSALVGGSGNQPQHF.

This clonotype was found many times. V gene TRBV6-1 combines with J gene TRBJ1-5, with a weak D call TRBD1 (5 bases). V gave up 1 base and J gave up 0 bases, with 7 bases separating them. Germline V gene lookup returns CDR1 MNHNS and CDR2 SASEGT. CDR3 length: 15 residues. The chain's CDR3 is CASSEGTLSNQPQHF. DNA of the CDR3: TGTGCCAGCAGTGAAGGGACACTTAGCAATCAGCCCCAGCATTTT.

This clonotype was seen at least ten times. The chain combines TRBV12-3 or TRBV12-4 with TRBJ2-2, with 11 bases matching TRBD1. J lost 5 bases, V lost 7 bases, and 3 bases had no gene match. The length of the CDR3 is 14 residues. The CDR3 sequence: CASNGQGATGELFF. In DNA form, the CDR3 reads TGTGCCAGCAACGGACAGGGGGCGACCGGGGAGCTGTTTTTT.

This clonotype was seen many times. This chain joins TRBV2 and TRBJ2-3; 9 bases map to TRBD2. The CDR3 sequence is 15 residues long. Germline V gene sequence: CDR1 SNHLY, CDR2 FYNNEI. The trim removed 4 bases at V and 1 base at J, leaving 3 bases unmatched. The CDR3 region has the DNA TGTGCCAGCAGTGCGCGGGGGGGCGGCACAGATACGCAGTATTTT. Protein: CASSARGGGTDTQYF.